This entry describes one T cell receptor (beta chain). In the original analysis: Amplification from reference gene primers served as the basis for estimated nucleated cell counts. The data were produced by immunoSEQ multiplex PCR, yet TCRdb's version contains in-frame clones alone and is incomplete. V, J and clone size derive from that table, while D and trimming were established from the DNA sequence. The sample holds around 260,000 clones; about 88% are singletons and the top ten take approximately 2%. This sample stems from a study of blood T cell repertoires in COVID-19. This CDR3 comprises 14 residues. V shed 1 base, J shed 7 bases, and the junction held 6 bases outside the gene matches. CDR1 is MGHRA, CDR2 YSYEKL, per germline.

The V and J genes are TRBV4-1 and TRBJ2-5; 7 positions match TRBD2. The sequenced sample was peripheral blood. The TCR was taken from a man aged 25 to 45 with active or convalescent COVID-19. CDR3 region: CASSQAQGLVTQYF. The DNA for the CDR3 is TGCGCCAGCAGCCAAGCTCAAGGACTAGTGACCCAGTACTTC.